This record covers a single T cell receptor beta chain. Data came from immunoSEQ multiplex PCR; TCRdb stores just in-frame clones and leaves some out. The profile shows some 100,000 clones, about 89% of them singletons. The data originate from a study of blood T cell repertoires in COVID-19. Turning to the study itself: Samples representing acute and convalescent COVID-19 were sourced from the United States, Italy and Spain.

The ends lost 8 bases at V and 2 bases at J; junction bases unmatched: 9. Germline CDR1 reads LNHDA; CDR2 reads SQIVND (reference sequence). CDR3 length equals 16 residues. The sequence derives from a man aged 50-60 years with acute or convalescent COVID-19. The sequencing input was peripheral blood. This chain joins TRBV19 and TRBJ1-5, with TRBD1 matching 10 bases. CDR3 region: CASYLAGTGGNQPQHF. The CDR3 DNA sequence: TGTGCCAGTTACCTTGCCGGGACAGGGGGCAATCAGCCCCAGCATTTT.